This T cell receptor (beta chain) stems from a study of PD-1 blockade in classical Hodgkin lymphoma. Patients all relapsed after autologous stem cell transplantation, and there was variation in brentuximab vedotin exposure. Magnetic negative selection isolated CD8+ T cells from thawed PBMCs. The CDR3 is made up of 13 amino acids. Trimming pared 11 bases from V and 1 base from J, leaving 14 bases between. Germline lookup yields CDR1 SGHVS and CDR2 FNYEAQ. Clones were sequenced by immunoSEQ multiplex PCR, and TCRdb holds only the in-frame ones, with some missing. The sample yields 12,000 or so clones, roughly 84% seen once.

V gene TRBV7-6 combines with J gene TRBJ1-1; a possible D gene is TRBD1 (5 bases). Here the sequenced sample was CD8+ T cells from blood, taken at baseline. The receptor comes from a human donor with classical Hodgkin lymphoma. For the CDR3, the DNA is TGTGCCTCGGGCCGGGGGGGGAACACTGAAGCTTTCTTT. This encodes CASGRGGNTEAFF.